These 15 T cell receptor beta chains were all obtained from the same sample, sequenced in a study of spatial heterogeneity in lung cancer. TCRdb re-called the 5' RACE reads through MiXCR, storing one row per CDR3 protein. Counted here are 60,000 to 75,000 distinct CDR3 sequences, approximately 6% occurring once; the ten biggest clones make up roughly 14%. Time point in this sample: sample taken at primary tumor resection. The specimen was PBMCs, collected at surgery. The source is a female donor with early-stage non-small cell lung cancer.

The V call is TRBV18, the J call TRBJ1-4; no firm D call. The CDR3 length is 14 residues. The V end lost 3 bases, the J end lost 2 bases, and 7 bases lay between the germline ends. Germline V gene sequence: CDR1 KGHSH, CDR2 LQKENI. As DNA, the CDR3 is TGTGCCAGCTCACCGACCTCGACTAATGAAAAACTGTTTTTT. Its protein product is CASSPTSTNEKLFF. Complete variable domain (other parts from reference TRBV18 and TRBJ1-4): NAGVMQNPRHLVRRRGQEARLRCSPMKGHSHVYWYRQLPEEGLKFMVYLQKENIIDESGMPKERFSAEFPKEGPSILRIQQVVRGDSAAYFCASSPTSTNEKLFFGSGTQLSVL.

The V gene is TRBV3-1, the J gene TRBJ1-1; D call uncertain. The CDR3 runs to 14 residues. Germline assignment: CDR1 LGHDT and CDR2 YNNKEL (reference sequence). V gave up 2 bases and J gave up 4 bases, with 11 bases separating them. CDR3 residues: CASSQYLGGTEAFF. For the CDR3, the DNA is TGTGCCAGCAGCCAATATCTGGGAGGCACTGAAGCTTTCTTT.

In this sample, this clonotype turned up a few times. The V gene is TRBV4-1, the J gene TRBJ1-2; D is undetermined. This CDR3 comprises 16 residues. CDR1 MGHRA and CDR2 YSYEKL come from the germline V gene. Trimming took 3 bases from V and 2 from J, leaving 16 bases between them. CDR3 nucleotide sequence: TGCGCCAGCAGCCAGGATCGAGGTCGGCGGAACTATGGCTACACCTTC. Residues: CASSQDRGRRNYGYTF.

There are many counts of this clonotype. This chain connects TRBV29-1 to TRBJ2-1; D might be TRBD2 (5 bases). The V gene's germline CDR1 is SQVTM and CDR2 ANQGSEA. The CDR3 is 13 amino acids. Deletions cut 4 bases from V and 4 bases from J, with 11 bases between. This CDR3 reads CSVAGSLYNEQFF. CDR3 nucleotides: TGCAGCGTTGCTGGGAGCTTATACAATGAGCAGTTCTTC.

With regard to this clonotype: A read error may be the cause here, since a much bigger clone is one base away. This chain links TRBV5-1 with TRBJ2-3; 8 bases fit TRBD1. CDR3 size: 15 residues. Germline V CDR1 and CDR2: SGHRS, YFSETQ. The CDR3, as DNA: TGCGCCAACAGCTTGGAGACAGGGGGCACAGATACGCAGTATTTT. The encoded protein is CANSLETGGTDTQYF.

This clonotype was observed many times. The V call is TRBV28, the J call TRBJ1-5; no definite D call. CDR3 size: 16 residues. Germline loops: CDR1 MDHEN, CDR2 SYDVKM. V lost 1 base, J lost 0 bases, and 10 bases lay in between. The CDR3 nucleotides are TGTGCCAGCAGTTTATTCGAGGAATATAGCAATCAGCCCCAGCATTTT. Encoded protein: CASSLFEEYSNQPQHF.

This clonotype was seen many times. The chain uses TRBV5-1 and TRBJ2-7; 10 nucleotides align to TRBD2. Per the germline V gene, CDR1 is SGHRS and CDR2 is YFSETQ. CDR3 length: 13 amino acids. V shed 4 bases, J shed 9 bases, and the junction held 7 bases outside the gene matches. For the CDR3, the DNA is TGCGCCAGCAGCACCGAGCGGGGGGGCGCGCAGTACGTC. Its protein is CASSTERGGAQYV.

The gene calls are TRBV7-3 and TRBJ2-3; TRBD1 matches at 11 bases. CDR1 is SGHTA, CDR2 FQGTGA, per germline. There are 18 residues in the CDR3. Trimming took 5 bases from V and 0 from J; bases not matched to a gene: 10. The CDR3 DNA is TGTGCCAGCAGCCCCCCAGGTGGACAGGGGGCTAGCACAGATACGCAGTATTTT. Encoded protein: CASSPPGGQGASTDTQYF.

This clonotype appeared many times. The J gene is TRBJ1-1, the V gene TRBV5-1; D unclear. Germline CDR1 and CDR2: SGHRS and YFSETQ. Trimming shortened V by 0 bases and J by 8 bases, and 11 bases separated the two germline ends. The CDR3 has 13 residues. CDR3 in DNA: TGCGCCAGCAGCTTGGCGAAGGCGGGCGAAGCTTTCTTT. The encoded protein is CASSLAKAGEAFF.

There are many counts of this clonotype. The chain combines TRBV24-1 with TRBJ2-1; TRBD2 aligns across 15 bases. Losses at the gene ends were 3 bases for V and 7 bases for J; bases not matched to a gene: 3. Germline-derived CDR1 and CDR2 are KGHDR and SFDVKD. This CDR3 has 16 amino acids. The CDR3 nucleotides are TGTGCCACCAGTGATGATGGGACTAGCGGGGGGAATGAGCAGTTCTTC. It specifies CATSDDGTSGGNEQFF.

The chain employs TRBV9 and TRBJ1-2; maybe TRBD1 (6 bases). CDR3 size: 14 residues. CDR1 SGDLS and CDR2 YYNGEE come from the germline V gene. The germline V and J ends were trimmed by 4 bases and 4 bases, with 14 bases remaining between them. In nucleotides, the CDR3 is TGTGCCAGCAGCACCCAACAGGGAAGCTATGGCTACACCTTC. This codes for CASSTQQGSYGYTF.

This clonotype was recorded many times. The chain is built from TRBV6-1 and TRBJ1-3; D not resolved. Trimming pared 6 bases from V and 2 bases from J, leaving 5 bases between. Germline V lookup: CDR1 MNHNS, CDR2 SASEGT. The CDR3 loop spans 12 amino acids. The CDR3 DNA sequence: TGTGCCAGCAGCGCCCCTGGAAACACCATATATTTT. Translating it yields CASSAPGNTIYF.

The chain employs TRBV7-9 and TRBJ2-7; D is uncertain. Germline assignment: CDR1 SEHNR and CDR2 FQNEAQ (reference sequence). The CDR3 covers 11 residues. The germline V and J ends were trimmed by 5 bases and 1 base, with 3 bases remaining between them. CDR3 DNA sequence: TGTGCCAGCAGCCCATCCTACGAGCAGTACTTC. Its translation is CASSPSYEQYF. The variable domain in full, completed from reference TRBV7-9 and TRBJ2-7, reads DTGVSQNPRHKITKRGQNVTFRCDPISEHNRLYWYRQTLGQGPEFLTYFQNEAQLEKSRLLSDRFSAERPKGSFSTLEIQRTEQGDSAMYLCASSPSYEQYFGPGTRLTVT.

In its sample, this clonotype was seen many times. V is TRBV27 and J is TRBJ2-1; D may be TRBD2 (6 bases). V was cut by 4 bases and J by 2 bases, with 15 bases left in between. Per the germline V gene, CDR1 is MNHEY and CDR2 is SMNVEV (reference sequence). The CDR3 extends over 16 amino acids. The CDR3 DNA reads TGTGCCAGCAGTTCCCGCCAGCGGGCCCCCTACAATGAGCAGTTCTTC. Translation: CASSSRQRAPYNEQFF.

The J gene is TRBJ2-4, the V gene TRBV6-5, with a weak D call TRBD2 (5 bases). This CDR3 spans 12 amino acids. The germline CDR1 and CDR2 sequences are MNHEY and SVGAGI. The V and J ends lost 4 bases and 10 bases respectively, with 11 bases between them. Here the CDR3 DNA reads TGTGCCAGCAGTTCCACAGCGGAAATTCAGTACTTC. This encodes CASSSTAEIQYF.